The entry below describes one TCR beta chain. The specificity of this receptor is unknown. No much larger clonotype is one base removed from it; base qualities were not supplied. This sample stems from a study of PD-L1 blockade in urothelial cancer (dated by TCRdb to about 2017). For the wider study: All patients started therapy at some point between 2014 and 2016 and received atezolizumab 1,200 mg intravenously every 3 weeks. Durable clinical benefit meant progression-free survival longer than 6 months, and TCR features were also tested against progression-free and overall survival. About 90% of the 29 patients were identified as males with urothelial cancer of bladder origin, and a prior smoking history was reported by 18 of 29 patients. Blood samples were analyzed at 3 weeks after treatment start (second dose) and at 6 weeks after treatment start. The study, an exploratory multi-omic analysis, examined somatic, immune and clinical correlates of response to PD-L1 blockade with atezolizumab in urothelial cancer. Patients had an ECOG performance status of 0 or 1 and had received between 0 and 3 prior chemotherapy regimens. Blood samples yielded a median of roughly 140,000 T cells and tens of thousands of unique TCRs, with median clonality roughly 0.084. Pretreatment blood TCR-seq was available for about 27 patients, at least one posttreatment blood collection was obtained for around 25 patients, and tumor TCR-seq was available for around 25 patients. In the same patients, pretreatment tumors underwent whole exome sequencing and RNA sequencing in addition to TCR sequencing. Durable clinical benefit was achieved by nine patients but not by the remaining 20. Pretreatment tumor samples, along with matched peripheral blood serially collected before and after atezolizumab treatment, were subjected to TCR sequencing. General conclusions and limits of the study: A pretreatment peripheral blood TCR clonality below the median was linked to improved progression-free and overall survival. Because of the small sample size (n ≈ 31) and the many exploratory analyses performed, the results are intended to be regarded as hypothesis-generating. Greater expansion of tumor-associated TCR clones in peripheral blood 3 weeks after the start of treatment was observed in patients with durable benefit (n ≈ 22, p = 0.022).

A total of some 30 patients with locally advanced or metastatic urothelial carcinoma, treated at Memorial Sloan Kettering on a trial protocol, made up the cohort. Peripheral blood mononuclear cells were collected from each patient pretreatment and during treatment, giving between 1 and 8 total time points per patient. The Qiagen DNeasy Blood extraction kit was used to purify genomic DNA from total PBMCs and tumor samples. PBMCs were collected pretreatment and during treatment, and were isolated and stored as previously described. Synthetic TCR analog templates were spiked into each PCR to estimate absolute template abundance from read counts. Using the immunoSEQ assay, TCRbeta CDR3 regions were amplified from genomic DNA with bias-controlled V and J gene primers. Sequencing of rearranged TCRbeta segments was performed at approximately 20X coverage. Processing in the source paper ran as follows. Sequencing errors were corrected by clustering and CDR3s were annotated against IMGT to assign V, D and J genes. Out-of-frame and stop-codon sequences were excluded, and only productive TCRbeta rearrangements were used in downstream analyses. To compute clonality, Shannon entropy was normalized by the log of the number of unique productive sequences and then subtracted from one. Clones differing between time points or between blood and tumor were identified using Fisher's exact test with Benjamini-Hochberg correction, with an adjusted p below 0.01 applied as the threshold. Drawn from immuneACCESS, this table holds only the in-frame rearrangements with V and J called that TCRdb kept. Clones are partly lost; checked studies trace under half to an unresolved V gene and leave the rest unexplained. V, J and clone size derive from that table, while D and trimming were established from the DNA sequence. The sample profile shows about 83,000 clones; about 85% of them were found once. Around 5.3% of the sample goes to the ten largest clones.

This TCR derives from a woman aged 70-85 years with urothelial cancer. The sample in question was PBMCs, obtained around atezolizumab (anti-PD-L1) treatment.

The CDR3 sequence is CASSLGQDYGYTF. The nucleotides are TGTGCCAGCAGCTTAGGACAGGACTATGGCTACACCTTC. The sequence links TRBV7-8 to TRBJ1-2; TRBD1 is perhaps the D gene, given 6 matching bases. A distance of 6 bases separates the germline ends of V and J, which lose 1 base and 3 bases respectively. Via the germline V gene, CDR1 is SGHVS and CDR2 FQNEAQ. Taken from cysteine to phenylalanine, the CDR3 has 13 residues. Only the CDR3 DNA stays, 39 bases, in frame from base 1.